The clone carrying this TCR beta chain was counted ten times or more. This CDR3 is 16 amino acids long. Per germline, CDR1 SGHTA and CDR2 FQGNSA. Deletions cut 5 bases from V and 3 bases from J, with 20 bases between. This sample stems from a study of T cells in Graves' hyperthyroidism and ophthalmopathy. TCR beta CDR3 regions were amplified from RNA transcripts. The HTBI primer set drove a first-round RT-PCR of the TCR CDR3. Via MiXCR, TCRdb re-called the multiplex PCR reads, giving one row per CDR3 protein. The sample yields about 580,000 distinct CDR3 sequences, around 46% seen once. It was uncontrolled infection, other autoimmune disease, pregnancy or lactation that excluded patients.

The clonotype originates from a woman between 18 and 29 years old with Graves' hyperthyroidism. The rearrangement uses TRBV7-2 and TRBJ2-7; possible D gene TRBD1, 5 bases. The sample was peripheral blood or thyroid tissue (not recorded which). DNA of the CDR3: TGTGCCAGCAGCCCAGGCTGGGGCCTGCCCAACTACGAGCAGTACTTC. Translating it yields CASSPGWGLPNYEQYF.